Presented here are 19 T cell receptor beta chains from one specimen sequenced in a study of T cells in Graves' hyperthyroidism and ophthalmopathy (dated by TCRdb to between 2017 and 2020). Libraries were prepared through multiplex PCR. The sequencer listed for this sample is Illumina HiSeq 2000. TCR beta CDR3 regions were amplified from RNA transcripts. A first-round RT-PCR of the TCR CDR3 used the HTBI primer set with the Qiagen OneStep RT-PCR kit. TCRdb applied fastp at Q25 and MiXCR to the public reads, then kept only in-frame beta chains. Each entry merges the rows of one CDR3 protein and shows their most common DNA and genes. This sample holds 300,000 or so distinct CDR3 sequences; around a sixth were observed only once. Less than 65% of the sample goes to the ten largest clones. Sequenced input: blood. These receptors came from a woman aged 50 to 60 with Graves' hyperthyroidism.

This chain connects TRBV6-1 to TRBJ1-5, with 9 bases fitting TRBD1. V shed 4 bases, J shed 5 bases, and the junction held 3 bases outside the gene matches. The CDR3 extends over 14 amino acids. Germline values: CDR1 MNHNS, CDR2 SASEGT. As DNA, the CDR3 is TGTGCCAGCAGTGCGACAGGGGGAGATCAGCCCCAGCATTTT. Amino acid sequence: CASSATGGDQPQHF.

This clonotype has only a few counts. The chain employs TRBV9 and TRBJ2-7; D unresolved. The length of the CDR3 is 11 residues. V was pared by 0 bases and J by 7 bases, with 5 bases between. Germline CDR1 SGDLS, CDR2 YYNGEE. The CDR3 DNA reads TGTGCCAGCAGCGTAGGGGCAGAGCAGTACTTC. Its translation: CASSVGAEQYF.

Of note for this clonotype: Compared with germline, one end of the junction differs, possibly owing to a read error. This chain connects TRBV11-2 to TRBJ2-3, with 10 bases matching TRBD2. The CDR3 totals 15 residues. Germline V gene lookup returns CDR1 SGHAT and CDR2 FQNNGV. This CDR3 reads CASSPSGSVADTQCF. DNA for the CDR3: TGCGCCAGCAGCCCTAGCGGGAGTGTTGCAGATACGCAGTGTTTT.

The CDR3 reads CSARVPLAPQNQPQHF. The CDR3 DNA reads as TGCAGTGCTAGAGTCCCCCTAGCGCCCCAAAATCAGCCCCAGCATTTT. This chain links TRBV20-1 with TRBJ1-5; no clear D. Germline values: CDR1 DFQATT, CDR2 SNEGSKA (reference sequence). Trimming pared 1 base from V and 4 bases from J, leaving 17 bases between. The CDR3 spans 16 residues.

The sample holds one count of this clonotype. V is TRBV6-2 or TRBV6-3 and J is TRBJ2-3, with TRBD2 matching over 14 bases. The germline V gene encodes CDR1 MNHEY and CDR2 SVGEGT. The CDR3 is 17 amino acids. The V segment lost 2 bases and the J segment 5 bases; nucleotides outside the gene matches: 6. The DNA of the CDR3 is TGTGCCAGCAGTTACGTCGCGGGACTAGCGGGAGAAGATACGCAGTATTTT. As protein: CASSYVAGLAGEDTQYF.

The chain has TRBV15 and TRBJ1-5; the D gene is possibly TRBD1 (5 bases). Looked up from germline, CDR1 is LNHNV and CDR2 is YYDKDF (reference sequence). The CDR3 totals 13 residues. The ends were cut back, 0 bases at V and 11 bases at J, with 11 bases in the middle. In nucleotides, the CDR3 is TGTGCCACCAGCAGAGAGCCCCGGGGGGCCCAGCATTTT. Translating gives CATSREPRGAQHF.

This clonotype appeared a few times. The chain couples TRBV9 to TRBJ2-3; 7 nucleotides align to TRBD2. This CDR3 comprises 15 residues. The ends lost 6 bases at V and 6 bases at J; junction bases unmatched: 13. Germline V gene data show CDR1 as SGDLS and CDR2 as YYNGEE. CDR3 region: CASNKGWGSGDTQYF. In nucleotides, the CDR3 is TGTGCCAGCAACAAAGGGTGGGGTAGCGGGGATACGCAGTATTTT.

This clonotype was observed many times. V and J are TRBV3-1 and TRBJ1-1, with D tentatively TRBD1 (6 bases). Germline V gene sequence: CDR1 LGHDT, CDR2 YNNKEL (reference sequence). The CDR3 spans 14 residues. With 7 bases removed from V and 6 bases from J, the gap between germline ends came to 18 bases. The CDR3 spells CASTHGGASSEAFF. CDR3 in DNA: TGTGCCAGCACCCACGGGGGGGCAAGCTCTGAAGCTTTCTTT.

This clonotype was seen a few times. This chain connects TRBV20-1 to TRBJ2-7; D possibly uses TRBD1 or TRBD2 (6 bases each). The CDR3 spans 14 residues. V was shortened by 3 bases and J by 6 bases, with 18 bases between the two germline ends. Germline CDR1 DFQATT, CDR2 SNEGSKA (reference sequence). This chain's CDR3 is CSASYSGGGSEQYF. The DNA of the CDR3 is TGCAGTGCTAGTTACAGTGGAGGGGGGTCCGAGCAGTACTTC.

The chain combines TRBV7-2 with TRBJ2-1, with D unclear. Trimming took off 2 bases at V and 8 bases at J, with 10 bases between the two ends. This CDR3 spans 13 amino acids. Germline lookup yields CDR1 SGHTA and CDR2 FQGNSA. The CDR3 DNA reads TGTGCCAGCAGCTTAAACTCGAAAGATGAGCAGTTCTTC. This sequence encodes CASSLNSKDEQFF.

The rearrangement uses TRBV10-3 and TRBJ2-3; 10 bases align to TRBD2. The CDR3 sequence is 16 residues long. V lost 6 bases and J lost 2; bases outside the gene matches: 8. Germline V gene lookup returns CDR1 ENHRY and CDR2 SYGVKD. DNA of the CDR3: TGTGCCATCAGGGGGGGGACTAGCGCCTACACAGATACGCAGTATTTT. Its translation: CAIRGGTSAYTDTQYF.

This clonotype was seen repeatedly, ten times or more. V gene TRBV6-2 or TRBV6-3 combines with J gene TRBJ2-3, with 8 nucleotides matching TRBD2. J lost 4 bases, V lost 4 bases, and 7 bases had no gene match. The germline gives CDR1 MNHEY, CDR2 SVGEGT. The CDR3 is 15 residues long. The CDR3, as DNA: TGTGCCAGCAGTTCCGCCGGACTAGCCCCAGATACGCAGTATTTT. This gives the protein CASSSAGLAPDTQYF.

This clonotype was observed many times. This chain joins TRBV6-1 and TRBJ1-1, with a weak D call TRBD1 (5 bases). V was clipped by 2 bases and J by 0 bases, with 13 bases between them. The germline V gene encodes CDR1 MNHNS and CDR2 SASEGT. The CDR3 loop spans 16 amino acids. The CDR3 DNA is TGTGCCAGCAGTGAACCCCCATCGACAGTGAACACTGAAGCTTTCTTT. Its protein is CASSEPPSTVNTEAFF.

This clonotype was seen at least ten times. The chain has TRBV20-1 and TRBJ1-1, with D perhaps TRBD1 (6 bases). The germline V gene encodes CDR1 DFQATT and CDR2 SNEGSKA (reference sequence). This CDR3 has 13 residues. Trimming pared 6 bases from V and 3 bases from J, leaving 14 bases between. DNA for the CDR3: TGCAGTGCGCCCCGGACAGCTTACACTGAAGCTTTCTTT. Residues: CSAPRTAYTEAFF.

The chain is built from TRBV4-1 and TRBJ2-5; D not resolved. This CDR3 spans 15 amino acids. The V gene lost 0 bases and the J gene lost 6 bases, with 14 bases spanning the gap. The germline V gene encodes CDR1 MGHRA and CDR2 YSYEKL. The CDR3 sequence: CASSQDPAGIKTQYF. CDR3 sequence (DNA): TGCGCCAGCAGCCAAGACCCAGCCGGAATAAAGACCCAGTACTTC.

This clonotype was seen at least ten times. The chain recombines TRBV7-2 with TRBJ2-7; 7 bases match TRBD1. J was trimmed by 3 bases and V by 0 bases; bases with no gene match: 5. Germline V CDR1 and CDR2: SGHTA, FQGNSA. CDR3 size: 15 residues. DNA for the CDR3: TGTGCCAGCAGCTTAGCAGGGGACAGCCTCTACGAGCAGTACTTC. Translated, it gives CASSLAGDSLYEQYF.

Only a few counts were recorded for this clonotype. The chain is built from TRBV19 and TRBJ2-4; D is tentatively TRBD1 or TRBD2 (6 bases each). Germline V gene lookup returns CDR1 LNHDA and CDR2 SQIVND (reference sequence). The CDR3 is 19 residues long. Trimming shortened V by 1 base and J by 3 bases, and 22 bases separated the two germline ends. CDR3 loop: CASSIGPFRGGIVKNIQYF. The CDR3 nucleotides read TGTGCCAGTAGTATAGGACCCTTTCGAGGGGGGATCGTCAAAAACATTCAGTACTTC.

This clonotype has a count of ten or more. The rearrangement uses TRBV12-3 or TRBV12-4 and TRBJ2-5; D unclear. V lost 6 bases and J 7 bases, leaving 15 bases between the germline ends. The CDR3 consists of 13 residues. CDR3 bases: TGTGCCAGCAGAGTGACGGAATCTTGGACCCAGTACTTC. Amino acid sequence: CASRVTESWTQYF.

As for this clonotype: This clone may be a read error of a much larger clone one base away. CDR3 amino acids: CASSDAGGEYNEQFF. As DNA, the CDR3 is TGTGCCAGCAGTGACGCTGGCGGGGAATACAATGAGCAGTTCTTC. This chain connects TRBV6-1 to TRBJ2-1, with D perhaps TRBD2 (6 bases). CDR1 MNHNS and CDR2 SASEGT come from the germline V gene. The germline V and J ends were trimmed by 3 bases and 4 bases, with 13 bases remaining between them. This CDR3 has 15 residues.